This T cell receptor beta chain was observed in a study of T cell responses to AZD1222 COVID-19 vaccine. This clone came up once. Per germline, CDR1 KGHSH and CDR2 LQKENI. This CDR3 has 17 amino acids. J was trimmed by 8 bases and V by 3 bases; bases with no gene match: 12. Here immunoSEQ multiplex PCR was the method, and the copy in TCRdb shows in-frame clones only, minus some. Of around 110,000 clones listed, 92% are singletons. This clonotype was obtained from an adult who received the AZD1222 COVID-19 vaccine. The chain recombines TRBV18 with TRBJ2-1; 11 nucleotides line up with TRBD1. The sample here was peripheral blood, taken 28 days after the second AZD1222 dose. CDR3 in DNA: TGTGCCAGCTCACCGTTCCCGGACAGGGGGCCGGTCTATGAGCAGTTCTTC. Its protein product is CASSPFPDRGPVYEQFF.